The text below deals with one T cell receptor (beta chain). Original handling: Reference gene primer amplification gave nucleated cell count estimates. Data came from immunoSEQ multiplex PCR; TCRdb stores just in-frame clones and leaves some out. V, J and clone size were drawn from that table, and D and trimming were deduced from the DNA. The table records some 60,000 clones, more than 90% of them present only once. The CDR3 consists of 14 residues. J lost 4 bases, V lost 0 bases, and 3 bases had no gene match. Germline CDR1 is SGHRS and CDR2 is YFSETQ. This entry is derived from a study of blood T cell repertoires in COVID-19. Turning to the study itself: Sites in the United States, Italy and Spain provided acute and convalescent COVID-19 samples.

The V gene is TRBV5-1, the J gene TRBJ1-2; 7 bases are shared with TRBD1. The TCR originated in a man between 60 and 75 years old with acute or convalescent COVID-19. The sequenced sample was peripheral blood. The CDR3 DNA reads as TGCGCCAGCAGCTTGGACGGGACAGTCTATGGCTACACCTTC. Its protein product is CASSLDGTVYGYTF. Drawing the rest from reference TRBV5-1 and TRBJ1-2, the complete variable domain is KAGVTQTPRYLIKTRGQQVTLSCSPISGHRSVSWYQQTPGQGLQFLFEYFSETQRNKGNFPGRFSGRQFSNSRSEMNVSTLELGDSALYLCASSLDGTVYGYTFGSGTRLTVV.